These 8 T cell receptor beta chains came from one sample sequenced in a study of T cell repertoires in cytomegalovirus infection. From the reads, TCRdb called clonotypes with MiXCR, one entry per CDR3 protein. The sample includes hundreds of thousands of distinct CDR3 sequences, 20% to 25% of them seen just once. The sequenced material came from CD8+ T cells from PBMCs. Receptors were obtained from a human donor in good health (CMV status not recorded). Some clones in this sample may be carry-over from other donors' samples.

V is TRBV28 and J is TRBJ2-1, with a possible D match to TRBD2 (6 bases). This CDR3 spans 13 amino acids. Looked up from germline, CDR1 is MDHEN and CDR2 is SYDVKM. Deletions cut 8 bases from V and 4 bases from J, with 12 bases between. The CDR3: CASAGLSYNEQFF. CDR3 nucleotide sequence: TGTGCCAGCGCGGGACTTTCATACAATGAGCAGTTCTTC. Looking up the rest from reference TRBV28 and TRBJ2-1 gives the full variable domain: DVKVTQSSRYLVKRTGEKVFLECVQDMDHENMFWYRQDPGLGLRLIYFSYDVKMKEKGDIPEGYSVSREKKERFSLILESASTNQTSMYLCASAGLSYNEQFFGPGTRLTVL.

The chain links TRBV28 to TRBJ1-1, with 7 bases identical to TRBD1. With V trimmed by 2 bases and J by 3 bases, 12 bases remained unmatched. The CDR3 loop spans 17 amino acids. CDR1 is MDHEN, CDR2 SYDVKM, per germline. The CDR3 DNA sequence: TGTGCCAGCAGTTTAACAACAGGGGTGGTGTCATACACTGAAGCTTTCTTT. It codes for CASSLTTGVVSYTEAFF. The full variable domain, in which reference TRBV28 and TRBJ1-1 provide the parts outside the CDR3, is DVKVTQSSRYLVKRTGEKVFLECVQDMDHENMFWYRQDPGLGLRLIYFSYDVKMKEKGDIPEGYSVSREKKERFSLILESASTNQTSMYLCASSLTTGVVSYTEAFFGQGTRLTVV.

This chain connects TRBV12-5 to TRBJ2-1, with D maybe TRBD1 (6 bases). The CDR3 length is 14 residues. Germline V CDR1 and CDR2: LGHNT, FRNRAP. Trimming took off 6 bases at V and 4 bases at J, with 13 bases between the two ends. Here the CDR3 DNA reads TGTGCTAGTGGGACCCAAACAGGGTACAATGAGCAGTTCTTC. Encoded protein: CASGTQTGYNEQFF.

This clonotype was seen repeatedly, ten times or more. The V gene is TRBV7-6, the J gene TRBJ1-1; no firm D call. Trimming shortened V by 5 bases and J by 8 bases, and 9 bases separated the two germline ends. This CDR3 has 11 amino acids. Germline assignment: CDR1 SGHVS and CDR2 FNYEAQ. The CDR3 nucleotides read TGTGCCAGCAGCAACCGGGCCGAAGCTTTCTTT. Translating gives CASSNRAEAFF.

The chain employs TRBV28 and TRBJ1-2; no clear D. The CDR3 spans 13 residues. V was pared by 6 bases and J by 7 bases, with 15 bases between. Germline CDR1 and CDR2: MDHEN and SYDVKM. The CDR3, as DNA: TGTGCCAGCAGGCCAAGCCCTATAGGTGGCTACACCTTC. This translates into CASRPSPIGGYTF.

This rearrangement joins TRBV6-2 or TRBV6-3 to TRBJ2-3; 7 bases match TRBD2. The CDR3 covers 20 residues. The trim removed 4 bases at V and 1 base at J, leaving 20 bases unmatched. Per the germline V gene, CDR1 is MNHEY and CDR2 is SVGEGT. CDR3 nucleotides: TGTGCCAGCAGTTTCAGACTAGCAACGCTCCCTCCTATTGGCACAGATACGCAGTATTTT. It specifies CASSFRLATLPPIGTDTQYF.

The J gene is TRBJ1-3, the V gene TRBV7-6; D not certain. CDR1 and CDR2 (germline): SGHVS, FNYEAQ. Trimming stripped 1 base from V and 4 bases from J, with 14 bases between. The CDR3 extends over 16 amino acids. This CDR3 reads CASSLDVSASGNTIYF. CDR3 DNA: TGTGCCAGCAGCTTAGACGTTTCGGCGTCCGGAAACACCATATATTTT.

As regards this clonotype: Given a much more abundant clone one base away, this may be a read error. CDR3 nucleotides: TGTGCCAGCAGTTTGGTTTTAGCGGGGGAGAGCAGCACAGATACGCAGTATTTT. Amino acid sequence: CASSLVLAGESSTDTQYF. The chain combines TRBV28 with TRBJ2-3; 9 nucleotides line up with TRBD2. The V gene's germline CDR1 is MDHEN and CDR2 SYDVKM. V shed 3 bases, J shed 0 bases, and the junction held 10 bases outside the gene matches. There are 18 residues in the CDR3.